This T cell receptor (beta chain) was identified in a study of beta chain features in type 1 diabetes. Study-level information: Examination covered under 110 million sorted cells spanning all samples. Study-level points and caveats: Shortening that was moderate but significant affected the TCRB CDR3s of Type 1 diabetes patients in all four CD4+ subsets. VDJ junctions from type 1 diabetes patients carried fewer insertions and larger deletions. Comparison showed that naive, central memory and Treg TCRB repertoires appeared more similar among patients than among healthy donors.

The whole isolated RNA underwent reverse transcription, so sequencing captured expressed TCRB transcripts. Produced via immunoSEQ multiplex PCR; TCRdb's table is partial and in-frame only. The table has some 640,000 clones, over 13% seen once. Germline V gives CDR1 MNHNY, CDR2 SVGAGI (reference sequence). The ends were cut back, 6 bases at V and 0 bases at J, with 6 bases in the middle. There are 13 residues in the CDR3. About this clone: Its antigen is unknown. Other DNA variants within this sample encode the same CDR3.

Sorting based on CD45RO/CCR7/CD25/CD127/CD95/CD27 separated CD4+ naive, central memory, regulatory and stem cell-like memory cells. The sequence was obtained from a man aged 18 to 30 with type 1 diabetes. The sequenced material came from naive CD4+ T cells from blood. This chain connects TRBV6-6 to TRBJ2-4, with D tentatively TRBD1 (5 bases). Written as DNA, the CDR3 is TGTGCCAGCAGCGACAGAGCCAAAAACATTCAGTACTTC. Amino acids: CASSDRAKNIQYF.